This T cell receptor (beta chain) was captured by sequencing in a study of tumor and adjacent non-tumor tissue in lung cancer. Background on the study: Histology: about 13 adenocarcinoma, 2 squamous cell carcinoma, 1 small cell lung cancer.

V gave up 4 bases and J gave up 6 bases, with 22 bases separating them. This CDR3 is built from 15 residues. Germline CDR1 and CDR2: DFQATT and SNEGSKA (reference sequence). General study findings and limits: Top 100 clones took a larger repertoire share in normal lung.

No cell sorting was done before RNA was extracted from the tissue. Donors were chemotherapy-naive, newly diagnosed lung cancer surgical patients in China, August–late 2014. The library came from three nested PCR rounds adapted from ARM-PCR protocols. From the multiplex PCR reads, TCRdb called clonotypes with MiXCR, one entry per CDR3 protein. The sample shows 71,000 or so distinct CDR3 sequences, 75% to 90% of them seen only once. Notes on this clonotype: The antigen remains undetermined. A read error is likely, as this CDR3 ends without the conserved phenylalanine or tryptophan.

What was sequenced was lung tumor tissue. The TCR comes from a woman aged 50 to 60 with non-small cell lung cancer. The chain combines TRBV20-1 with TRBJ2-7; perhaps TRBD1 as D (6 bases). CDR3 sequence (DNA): TGCAGTGCTATAGGTCTCCGGGACACCTCCCCCGAGCAGTACTTG. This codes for CSAIGLRDTSPEQYL.